This TCR beta chain came from a study of T-cell reconstitution after alpha-beta-depleted transplantation in children. Broader study findings: T-cell numbers and diversity, one year after transplant, stemmed largely from T cells that were newly produced. Expanded graft clones, several hundred of them, were reportedly the source of alpha-beta T cells about two months after transplant. Surviving recipient T cells and thymic progenitors accounted for the high day-60 TCRbeta diversity observed in some patients.

This clonotype was picked up many times. Its cognate antigen is unknown. Germline assignment: CDR1 DFQATT and CDR2 SNEGSKA (reference sequence). The CDR3 spans 14 residues. Trimming removed 5 bases from V and 0 bases from J, with 12 bases in between. Unique molecular identifiers were incorporated during preparation of the TCRbeta library. TCRdb itself ran the PCR reads through MiXCR, one entry per CDR3 protein. This table holds about 290,000 distinct CDR3 sequences, over 7.5% found once. The clonotype was recovered from a female patient between 2 and 15 years old who had a stem cell transplant for Fanconi anemia, so the T cells may come from the graft donor. The gene calls are TRBV20-1 and TRBJ2-3; tentatively, D is TRBD2 (6 bases). Here the sequenced sample was peripheral blood, taken 360 days after TCRalphabeta/CD19-depleted stem cell transplant. CDR3 sequence reads: CSAWDSSSTDTQYF. The CDR3 nucleotides are TGCAGTGCTTGGGACTCTTCTAGCACAGATACGCAGTATTTT.